This T cell receptor (beta chain) emerged from a study of cytomegalovirus exposure and HLA in healthy donors. From germline, CDR1 is GTSNPN and CDR2 SVGIG (reference sequence). This CDR3 has 14 amino acids. Deletions cut 2 bases from V and 11 bases from J, with 21 bases between. The data were produced by immunoSEQ multiplex PCR, yet TCRdb's version contains in-frame clones alone and is incomplete. The table records around 160,000 clones, roughly 84% of them present only once. J is TRBJ1-1 and V is TRBV30; D is perhaps TRBD1 (5 bases). The sequence derives from a young man in good health and CMV-seropositive. The sequenced sample was PBMCs. CDR3 in amino acids: CAWSLSRGGVGAFF. CDR3 in DNA: TGTGCCTGGAGTCTATCCCGAGGAGGGGTCGGGGCTTTCTTT.